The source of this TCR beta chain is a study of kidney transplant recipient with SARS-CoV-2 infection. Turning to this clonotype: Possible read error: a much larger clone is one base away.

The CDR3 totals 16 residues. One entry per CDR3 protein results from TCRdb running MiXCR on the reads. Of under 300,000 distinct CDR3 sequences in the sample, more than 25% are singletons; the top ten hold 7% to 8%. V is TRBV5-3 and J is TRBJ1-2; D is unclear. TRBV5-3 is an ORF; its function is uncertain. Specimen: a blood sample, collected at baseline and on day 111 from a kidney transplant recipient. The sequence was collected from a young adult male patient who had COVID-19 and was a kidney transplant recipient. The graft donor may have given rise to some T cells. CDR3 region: CARRRTVVRKTYGCTF. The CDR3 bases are TGTGCCAGACGACGAACAGTGGTGAGAAAGACCTATGGCTGCACCTTC.